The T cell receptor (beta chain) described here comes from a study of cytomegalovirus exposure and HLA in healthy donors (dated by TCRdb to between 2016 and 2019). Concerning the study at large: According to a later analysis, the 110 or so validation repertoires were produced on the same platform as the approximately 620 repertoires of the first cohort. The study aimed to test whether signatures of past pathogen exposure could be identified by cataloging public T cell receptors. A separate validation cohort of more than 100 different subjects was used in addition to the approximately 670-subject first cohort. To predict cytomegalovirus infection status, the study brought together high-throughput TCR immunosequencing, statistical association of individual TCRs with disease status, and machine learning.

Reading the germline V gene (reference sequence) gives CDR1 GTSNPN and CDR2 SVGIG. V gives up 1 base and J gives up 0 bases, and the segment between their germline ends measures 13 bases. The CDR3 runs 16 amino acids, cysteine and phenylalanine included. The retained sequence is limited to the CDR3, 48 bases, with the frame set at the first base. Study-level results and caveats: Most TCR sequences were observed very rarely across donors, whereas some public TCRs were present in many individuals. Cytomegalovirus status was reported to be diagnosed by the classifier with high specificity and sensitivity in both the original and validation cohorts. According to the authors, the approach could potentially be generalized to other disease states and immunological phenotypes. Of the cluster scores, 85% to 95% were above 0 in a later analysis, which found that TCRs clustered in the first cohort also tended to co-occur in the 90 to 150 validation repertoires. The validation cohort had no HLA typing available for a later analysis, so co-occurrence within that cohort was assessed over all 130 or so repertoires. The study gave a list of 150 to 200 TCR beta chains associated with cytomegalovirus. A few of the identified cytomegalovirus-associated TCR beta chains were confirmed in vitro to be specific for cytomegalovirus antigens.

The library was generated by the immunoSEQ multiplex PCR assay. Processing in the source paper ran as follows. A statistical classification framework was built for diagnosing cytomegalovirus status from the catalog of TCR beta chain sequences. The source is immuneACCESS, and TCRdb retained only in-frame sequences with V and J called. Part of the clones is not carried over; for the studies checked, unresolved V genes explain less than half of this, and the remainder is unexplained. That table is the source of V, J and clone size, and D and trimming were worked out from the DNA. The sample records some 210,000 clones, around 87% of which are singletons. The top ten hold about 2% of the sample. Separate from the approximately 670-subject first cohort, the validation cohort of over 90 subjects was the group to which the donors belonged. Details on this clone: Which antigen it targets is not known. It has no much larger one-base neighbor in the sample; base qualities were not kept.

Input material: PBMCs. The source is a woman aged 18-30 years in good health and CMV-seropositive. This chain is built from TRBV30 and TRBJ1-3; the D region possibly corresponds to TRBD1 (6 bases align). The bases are TGTGCCTGGAGTGCCCTTAACAGGGACTCTGGAAACACCATATATTTT. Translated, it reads CAWSALNRDSGNTIYF.